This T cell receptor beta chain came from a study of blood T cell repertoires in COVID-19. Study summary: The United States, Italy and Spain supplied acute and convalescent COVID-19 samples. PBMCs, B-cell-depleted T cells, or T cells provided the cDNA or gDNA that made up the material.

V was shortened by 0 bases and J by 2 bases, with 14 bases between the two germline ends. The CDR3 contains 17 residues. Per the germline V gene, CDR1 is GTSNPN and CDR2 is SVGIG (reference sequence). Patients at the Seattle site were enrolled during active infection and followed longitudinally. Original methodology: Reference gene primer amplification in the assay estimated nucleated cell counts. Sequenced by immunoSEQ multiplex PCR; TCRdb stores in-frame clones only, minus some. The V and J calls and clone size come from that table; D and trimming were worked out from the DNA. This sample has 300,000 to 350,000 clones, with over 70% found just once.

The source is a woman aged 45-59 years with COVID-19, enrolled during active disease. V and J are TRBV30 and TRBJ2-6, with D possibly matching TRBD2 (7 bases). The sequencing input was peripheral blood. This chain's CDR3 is CAWSVEWGGAGANVLTF. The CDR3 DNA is TGTGCCTGGAGTGTAGAATGGGGGGGCGCTGGGGCCAACGTCCTGACTTTC.